The 25 T cell receptor beta chains below were found in one sample sequenced in a study of OX40 agonist ivuxolimab in advanced cancers. Preparation of the library involved the immunoSEQ multiplex PCR assay. Sourced from immuneACCESS, this table was stored by TCRdb with only in-frame sequences that have V and J called. A share of the clones is absent; for the studies checked, an unresolved V gene accounts for under half, and the remainder has no known explanation. The sample table shows 45,000 to 65,000 clones, and about nine tenths are seen once. Jointly, the top ten make up roughly 6.9% of the sample. This specimen was CD4+ or CD8+ T cells sorted from blood, taken in a trial of the OX40 agonist ivuxolimab. These TCRs come from an adult with an advanced solid tumor such as melanoma, head and neck, liver or kidney cancer.

The V gene is TRBV30, the J gene TRBJ2-2, with a weak D call TRBD1 (6 bases). V gave up 3 bases and J gave up 4 bases, with 21 bases separating them. The germline CDR1 and CDR2 sequences are GTSNPN and SVGIG (reference sequence). This CDR3 is 17 amino acids long. The CDR3 reads CAWRPPTGKRGTGELFF. CDR3 in DNA: TGTGCCTGGAGGCCACCTACAGGGAAGCGAGGCACCGGGGAGCTGTTTTTT.

This chain connects TRBV28 to TRBJ2-5; the D is unclear. The V end lost 6 bases, the J end lost 5 bases, and 19 bases lay between the germline ends. Germline CDR1 is MDHEN and CDR2 is SYDVKM. The CDR3 totals 15 residues. The CDR3 spells CASRLSPLEMETQYF. CDR3 nucleotides: TGTGCCAGCAGGCTAAGCCCCCTTGAGATGGAGACCCAGTACTTC.

The chain has TRBV10-3 and TRBJ2-5; 13 bases map to TRBD2. Judging by the DNA end, TRBJ2-7 fits better; the J call may be wrong. This CDR3 comprises 15 residues. Germline CDR1 ENHRY, CDR2 SYGVKD. CDR3: CAISVSTSGRSEQYF. CDR3 nucleotides: TGTGCCATCAGTGTCTCGACTAGCGGGAGGTCCGAGCAGTACTTC.

The CDR3 here is CASSLGRFGNQPQHF. CDR3 nucleotide sequence: TGTGCCAGCAGCTTAGGACGATTCGGAAATCAGCCCCAGCATTTT. The rearrangement uses TRBV7-8 and TRBJ1-5; D is undetermined. V lost 1 base to trimming and J lost 4 bases, with 11 bases between them. Germline lookup yields CDR1 SGHVS and CDR2 FQNEAQ. This CDR3 has 15 amino acids.

The CDR3 protein is CASSFGVPSTEAFF. CDR3 coding DNA: TGTGCCAGCAGTTTTGGGGTACCCTCCACTGAAGCTTTCTTT. V usage is TRBV27 and J usage is TRBJ1-1; D is uncertain. V lost 3 bases and J lost 4, with 12 bases in between. The CDR3 has 14 amino acids. Germline V lookup: CDR1 MNHEY, CDR2 SMNVEV (reference sequence).

The chain has TRBV5-6 and TRBJ2-3; D uncertain. CDR1 and CDR2 (germline): SGHDT, YYEEEE. V lost 2 bases and J lost 0, with 19 bases in between. The CDR3 has 18 residues. The CDR3, as DNA: TGTGCCAGCAGCTTAAGTCGAGTTTGGCTCTGGAGCACAGATACGCAGTATTTT. This codes for CASSLSRVWLWSTDTQYF.

Here the CDR3 DNA reads TGTGCCAGCAGTTTATGGGGGCAGGGACAAGAGACCCAGTACTTC. This encodes CASSLWGQGQETQYF. This chain uses TRBV28 with TRBJ2-5; TRBD1 is a possible D gene (5 bases). The CDR3 spans 15 residues. Germline CDR1 reads MDHEN; CDR2 reads SYDVKM. V was trimmed by 0 bases and J by 2 bases, leaving 10 bases between them.

This rearrangement joins TRBV30 to TRBJ1-1, with a possible D match to TRBD1 (5 bases). Germline CDR1 GTSNPN, CDR2 SVGIG (reference sequence). CDR3 length: 14 residues. Trimming shortened V by 0 bases and J by 4 bases, and 12 bases separated the two germline ends. CDR3 bases: TGTGCCTGGAGTGTACTGGGGGAAGGCACTGAAGCTTTCTTT. Protein: CAWSVLGEGTEAFF. Combining the CDR3 with reference TRBV30 and TRBJ1-1 gives the whole variable domain SQTIHQWPATLVQPVGSPLSLECTVEGTSNPNLYWYRQAAGRGLQLLFYSVGIGQISSEVPQNLSASRPQDRQFILSSKKLLLSDSGFYLCAWSVLGEGTEAFFGQGTRLTVV.

The chain uses TRBV30 and TRBJ1-1; D might be TRBD1 (5 bases). The V end was cut by 5 bases, the J end by 1 base, with 14 bases between. Per germline, CDR1 GTSNPN and CDR2 SVGIG (reference sequence). This CDR3 comprises 14 residues. The CDR3 loop reads CAWGRDARNTEAFF. In DNA form, the CDR3 reads TGTGCCTGGGGCCGGGACGCTAGGAACACTGAAGCTTTCTTT.

This chain links TRBV6-1 with TRBJ2-3; 8 bases fit TRBD1. Germline trimming cut 6 bases from V and 6 bases from J; bases unmatched to any gene: 8. Germline assignment: CDR1 MNHNS and CDR2 SASEGT. This CDR3 has 14 amino acids. This CDR3 is CASSWDRPEDTQYF. The CDR3 nucleotides read TGTGCCAGCAGCTGGGACAGGCCTGAGGATACGCAGTATTTT.

In DNA, the CDR3 is TGTGCCAGCAGCCACACGGAGGGGGAGCAGTTCTTC. This translates into CASSHTEGEQFF. This rearrangement joins TRBV7-3 to TRBJ2-1; D perhaps matches TRBD2 (6 bases). CDR1 is SGHTA and CDR2 is FQGTGA in the germline V gene. The ends were cut back, 5 bases at V and 10 bases at J, with 12 bases in the middle. The CDR3 is made up of 12 amino acids.

This clone was recorded a few times. The genes are TRBV2 and TRBJ1-4; D gene unclear. The V gene's germline CDR1 is SNHLY and CDR2 FYNNEI. V was pared by 3 bases and J by 7 bases, with 0 bases between. This CDR3 region has 10 residues. CDR3 loop: CASSDEKLFF. The CDR3 region has the DNA TGTGCCAGCAGTGATGAAAAACTGTTTTTT.

The CDR3 DNA follows: TGTGCCAGTAGTATCGGAGGGGGCTATGGCTACACCTTC. This translates into CASSIGGGYGYTF. This chain links TRBV19 with TRBJ1-2, with TRBD1 as a possible D gene (6 bases). V was trimmed by 3 bases and J by 4 bases, leaving 9 bases between them. This CDR3 has 13 amino acids. Per germline, CDR1 LNHDA and CDR2 SQIVND (reference sequence).

The gene calls are TRBV5-1 and TRBJ2-7; TRBD1 matches at 10 bases. Germline V gene data show CDR1 as SGHRS and CDR2 as YFSETQ. CDR3 length: 15 residues. The J segment lost 3 bases and the V segment lost 4 bases, leaving 7 bases of the junction unmatched. CDR3 sequence: CASSPRDRGYYEQYF. CDR3 in DNA: TGCGCCAGCAGCCCCAGGGACAGGGGCTACTACGAGCAGTACTTC. Complete variable domain (other parts from reference TRBV5-1 and TRBJ2-7): KAGVTQTPRYLIKTRGQQVTLSCSPISGHRSVSWYQQTPGQGLQFLFEYFSETQRNKGNFPGRFSGRQFSNSRSEMNVSTLELGDSALYLCASSPRDRGYYEQYFGPGTRLTVT.

J is TRBJ1-1 and V is TRBV6-1; D is undetermined. Germline V gene lookup returns CDR1 MNHNS and CDR2 SASEGT. The length of the CDR3 is 13 residues. V dropped 0 bases and J dropped 5 bases, with 7 bases sitting between them. The CDR3 DNA is TGTGCCAGCAGTGAAGCGAGGACGACTGAAGCTTTCTTT. Translated: CASSEARTTEAFF.

V usage is TRBV30 and J usage is TRBJ2-1, with D possibly TRBD1 on 6 matching bases. Germline-derived CDR1 and CDR2 are GTSNPN and SVGIG (reference sequence). The CDR3 runs 13 residues. V was cut by 1 base and J by 6 bases, with 10 bases left in between. This CDR3 reads CAWSGTVFNEQFF. In DNA, the CDR3 is TGTGCCTGGAGTGGGACAGTCTTCAATGAGCAGTTCTTC. The complete variable domain, with remaining parts taken from reference TRBV30 and TRBJ2-1, reads SQTIHQWPATLVQPVGSPLSLECTVEGTSNPNLYWYRQAAGRGLQLLFYSVGIGQISSEVPQNLSASRPQDRQFILSSKKLLLSDSGFYLCAWSGTVFNEQFFGPGTRLTVL.

The chain combines TRBV4-2 with TRBJ2-3; D may be TRBD2 (6 bases). Trimming took 0 bases from V and 4 from J, leaving 11 bases between them. The CDR3 loop spans 15 amino acids. The germline gives CDR1 LGHNA, CDR2 YNFKEQ. CDR3 sequence reads: CASSQDRGSADTQYF. For the CDR3, the DNA is TGTGCCAGCAGCCAAGACCGGGGGAGTGCAGATACGCAGTATTTT.

This clone showed up just once. V and J are TRBV28 and TRBJ1-2, with D possibly TRBD1 on 6 matching bases. V shed 7 bases and J shed 2 bases, with 20 bases lying between them. The CDR3 spans 16 residues. Germline V CDR1 and CDR2: MDHEN, SYDVKM. The CDR3: CASNRPAGGANYGYTF. CDR3 DNA sequence: TGTGCCAGCAATCGACCTGCGGGGGGCGCAAACTATGGCTACACCTTC.

V and J are TRBV7-9 and TRBJ2-5; D is undetermined. This CDR3 has 14 residues. Germline V gives CDR1 SEHNR, CDR2 FQNEAQ (reference sequence). Trimming took off 9 bases at V and 1 base at J, with 15 bases between the two ends. The CDR3 is CASSHRQTQETQYF. CDR3 coding DNA: TGTGCCAGTTCCCATCGGCAGACCCAAGAGACCCAGTACTTC.

The chain has TRBV15 and TRBJ1-5, with D possibly matching TRBD1 (5 bases). CDR1 LNHNV and CDR2 YYDKDF come from the germline V gene (reference sequence). This CDR3 is 14 amino acids long. V shed 1 base and J shed 4 bases, with 8 bases lying between them. The CDR3 DNA follows: TGTGCCACCAGCAGAGGCGGGGGGAATCAGCCCCAGCATTTT. It yields the protein CATSRGGGNQPQHF.

This clone showed up just once. The chain couples TRBV9 to TRBJ2-7, with D uncertain. CDR1 SGDLS and CDR2 YYNGEE come from the germline V gene. This CDR3 contains 15 residues. V lost 0 bases, J lost 5 bases, and 15 bases lay in between. The CDR3 sequence: CASSVGRYPMDEQYF. The CDR3 nucleotides read TGTGCCAGCAGCGTAGGCAGGTACCCGATGGACGAGCAGTACTTC.

This sequence joins TRBV7-9 and TRBJ1-5; perhaps TRBD1 as D (5 bases). Germline V lookup: CDR1 SEHNR, CDR2 FQNEAQ (reference sequence). V lost 5 bases and J 2 bases, leaving 13 bases between the germline ends. CDR3 length equals 15 residues. This chain's CDR3 is CASSRGLEGNQPQHF. The DNA of the CDR3 is TGTGCCAGCAGCAGGGGCTTGGAGGGCAATCAGCCCCAGCATTTT.

This sequence joins TRBV6-5 and TRBJ2-7, with D possibly being TRBD1 (6 bases). The CDR3 covers 14 residues. Germline V gene lookup returns CDR1 MNHEY and CDR2 SVGAGI. With 2 bases removed from V and 3 bases from J, the gap between germline ends came to 11 bases. CDR3 sequence: CASSYARGDYEQYF. CDR3 nucleotide sequence: TGTGCCAGCAGTTACGCCAGGGGCGACTACGAGCAGTACTTC.

V gene TRBV29-1 combines with J gene TRBJ2-3; no definite D call. The CDR3 loop spans 11 amino acids. Trimming took off 1 base at V and 11 bases at J, with 10 bases between the two ends. Germline CDR1 is SQVTM and CDR2 is ANQGSEA. The chain's CDR3 is CSVEARRVQYF. Here the CDR3 DNA reads TGCAGCGTTGAAGCGAGGAGAGTGCAGTATTTT.

This clone was recorded once. V usage is TRBV9 and J usage is TRBJ2-3, with D unresolved. V was trimmed by 3 bases and J by 2 bases, leaving 7 bases between them. This CDR3 is 13 amino acids long. From germline, CDR1 is SGDLS and CDR2 YYNGEE. As DNA, the CDR3 is TGTGCCAGCAGCGCCCTCTCCACAGATACGCAGTATTTT. Translating gives CASSALSTDTQYF.